Listed here are 26 T cell receptor beta chains from one sample, sequenced in a study of blood T cell repertoires in COVID-19. The repertoire was sequenced with immunoSEQ multiplex PCR; TCRdb's copy has only in-frame clones and lacks some. The sample records around 400,000 clones, 80% to 90% being singletons. Sequencing used peripheral blood. Source of these receptors: a man in his forties with acute or convalescent COVID-19.

This rearrangement joins TRBV4-2 to TRBJ2-7; D not certain. Germline V lookup: CDR1 LGHNA, CDR2 YNFKEQ. This CDR3 contains 13 residues. V gave up 1 base and J gave up 4 bases, with 8 bases separating them. The CDR3 DNA reads TGTGCCAGCAGCCAAGGTCCCGGGTACGAGCAGTACTTC. It encodes CASSQGPGYEQYF.

This sequence joins TRBV27 and TRBJ2-7; D is ambiguous. Germline V gene lookup returns CDR1 MNHEY and CDR2 SMNVEV (reference sequence). V shed 0 bases and J shed 12 bases, with 18 bases lying between them. The CDR3 is made up of 14 amino acids. The CDR3 DNA follows: TGTGCCAGCAGTTTATCGGTGGAGTGGTTTACGGTGTACTTC. This translates into CASSLSVEWFTVYF.

For this clone: The junction departs from the called germline gene at one end, perhaps through a read error. V usage is TRBV2 and J usage is TRBJ1-1; tentatively, D is TRBD1 (5 bases). The germline V gene has CDR1 SNHLY and CDR2 FYNNEI. CDR3 size: 12 residues. The CDR3 DNA reads as TGTGCCGGCAGTACAAGGGGCCCCGAAGCTTTCTTT. This codes for CAGSTRGPEAFF.

The chain recombines TRBV11-1 with TRBJ2-3; 8 nucleotides agree with TRBD2. V trimming: 2 bases; J trimming: 2 bases; junction bases outside the gene matches: 3. The CDR3 is 15 residues long. Germline values: CDR1 SGHAT, CDR2 FQDESV (reference sequence). As DNA, the CDR3 is TGTGCCAGCAGCTTACTAGCGGGCTTCACAGATACGCAGTATTTT. This codes for CASSLLAGFTDTQYF.

As DNA, the CDR3 is TGTGCCAGCAGCTTAGATGGGAGATTCACCGGGGAGCTGTTTTTT. Its translation: CASSLDGRFTGELFF. The chain carries TRBV11-3 and TRBJ2-2; possibly TRBD2 for D (5 bases). The CDR3 extends over 15 amino acids. In germline, CDR1 is SGHNT, CDR2 YENEEA. V shed 0 bases and J shed 4 bases, with 9 bases lying between them. The full variable domain, in which reference TRBV11-3 and TRBJ2-2 provide the parts outside the CDR3, is EAGVVQSPRYKIIEKKQPVAFWCNPISGHNTLYWYLQNLGQGPELLIRYENEEAVDDSQLPKDRFSAERLKGVDSTLKIQPAELGDSAVYLCASSLDGRFTGELFFGEGSRLTVL.

The chain uses TRBV5-5 and TRBJ2-1, with D maybe TRBD1 (6 bases). The V end was cut by 4 bases, the J end by 0 bases, with 14 bases between. The CDR3 has 16 amino acids. CDR1 SGHKS and CDR2 YYEKEE come from the germline V gene (reference sequence). CDR3 residues: CASSRGGESSYNEQFF. As DNA, the CDR3 is TGTGCCAGCAGCCGAGGGGGTGAGAGCTCCTACAATGAGCAGTTCTTC.

The rearrangement uses TRBV9 and TRBJ2-3, with D possibly TRBD2 on 6 matching bases. The CDR3 has 13 residues. V lost 3 bases to trimming and J lost 2 bases, with 7 bases between them. Per germline, CDR1 SGDLS and CDR2 YYNGEE. CDR3 sequence: CASSAGDTDTQYF. The CDR3 bases are TGTGCCAGCAGCGCGGGGGACACAGATACGCAGTATTTT.

The V call is TRBV11-1, the J call TRBJ2-7; D ambiguous. Per germline, CDR1 SGHAT and CDR2 FQDESV (reference sequence). V gave up 1 base and J gave up 2 bases, with 3 bases separating them. The CDR3 loop spans 12 amino acids. CDR3 region: CASSLGAYEQYF. The DNA of the CDR3 is TGTGCCAGCAGCTTAGGAGCCTACGAGCAGTACTTC.

The chain employs TRBV10-3 and TRBJ2-5; TRBD2 is a possible D gene (6 bases). The germline CDR1 and CDR2 sequences are ENHRY and SYGVKD. The V gene lost 7 bases and the J gene lost 2 bases, with 14 bases spanning the gap. The CDR3 consists of 14 residues. In DNA, the CDR3 is TGTGCCATCACCCCCGGGGGAAATCAAGAGACCCAGTACTTC. Residues: CAITPGGNQETQYF.

The chain carries TRBV7-8 and TRBJ2-6, with D possibly TRBD1 on 5 matching bases. This CDR3 spans 18 amino acids. From germline, CDR1 is SGHVS and CDR2 FQNEAQ. The V gene lost 2 bases and the J gene lost 4 bases, with 18 bases spanning the gap. The CDR3 DNA reads TGTGCCAGCAGCTTACGAACAGGCGCTTTGAGAGGGGCCAACGTCCTGACTTTC. This encodes CASSLRTGALRGANVLTF.

As regards this clone: Other nucleotide sequences in the sample specify the same CDR3. The chain combines TRBV9 with TRBJ1-1, with D possibly TRBD1 on 6 matching bases. Germline CDR1 is SGDLS and CDR2 is YYNGEE. The length of the CDR3 is 14 residues. The ends were cut back, 4 bases at V and 1 base at J, with 11 bases in the middle. For the CDR3, the DNA is TGTGCCAGCAGCCCGCCGACAGGGAACACTGAAGCTTTCTTT. Translating gives CASSPPTGNTEAFF.

The chain has TRBV6-6 and TRBJ1-3; D ambiguous. CDR3 size: 16 residues. The germline V gene has CDR1 MNHNY and CDR2 SVGAGI (reference sequence). The germline V and J ends were trimmed by 6 bases and 0 bases, with 15 bases remaining between them. The CDR3: CASRTAAAFSGNTIYF. The CDR3 nucleotides are TGTGCCAGCAGAACGGCGGCCGCCTTCTCTGGAAACACCATATATTTT.

This clone was detected only a few times. The genes are TRBV19 and TRBJ2-1; D might be TRBD2 (5 bases). Germline CDR1 and CDR2: LNHDA and SQIVND (reference sequence). This CDR3 has 17 amino acids. Deletions cut 5 bases from V and 3 bases from J, with 20 bases between. The CDR3 coding sequence is TGTGCCAGTAGTCCCCTAGGATTTGCGGGTGACTACAATGAGCAGTTCTTC. Protein product: CASSPLGFAGDYNEQFF. Looking up the rest from reference TRBV19 and TRBJ2-1 gives the full variable domain: DGGITQSPKYLFRKEGQNVTLSCEQNLNHDAMYWYRQDPGQGLRLIYYSQIVNDFQKGDIAEGYSVSREKKESFPLTVTSAQKNPTAFYLCASSPLGFAGDYNEQFFGPGTRLTVL.

The chain uses TRBV6-2 or TRBV6-3 and TRBJ2-3; D may be TRBD1 (5 bases). This CDR3 contains 11 residues. From germline, CDR1 is MNHEY and CDR2 SVGEGT. V lost 6 bases and J lost 6, with 7 bases in between. The CDR3 DNA reads as TGTGCCAGCAGCTGGGGCGATACGCAGTATTTT. It translates to CASSWGDTQYF.

In regard to this clone: Its ends do not fully match the called genes, so a read error is possible. The chain links TRBV5-4 to TRBJ2-3; a weak D match, TRBD1 (5 bases). Germline CDR1 and CDR2: SGHNT and YYREEE (reference sequence). The CDR3 runs to 14 residues. CDR3 nucleotide sequence: TGTGCCAGCAACTTGACCAGGGTCACAGATACGCAGTATTTT. It is translated as CASNLTRVTDTQYF.

This clone was seen a few times. Other DNA variants within this sample encode the same CDR3. The V and J genes are TRBV28 and TRBJ2-7; D uncertain. V gave up 6 bases and J gave up 2 bases, with 5 bases separating them. Germline CDR1 reads MDHEN; CDR2 reads SYDVKM. The CDR3 loop spans 11 amino acids. The CDR3 protein is CASRTTYEQYF. CDR3 nucleotides: TGTGCCAGCAGGACAACCTACGAGCAGTACTTC.

J is TRBJ1-2 and V is TRBV5-5, with D maybe TRBD1 (6 bases). Germline-derived CDR1 and CDR2 are SGHKS and YYEKEE (reference sequence). The CDR3 totals 19 residues. Trimming left V 1 base short and J 4 bases short, with 26 bases between. Here the CDR3 DNA reads TGTGCCAGCAGCTTGTACCCTGGCAAATTAACAGGGCCGATCTATGGCTACACCTTC. Translation: CASSLYPGKLTGPIYGYTF.

The rearrangement uses TRBV28 and TRBJ2-7; 9 positions agree with TRBD2. Germline CDR1 is MDHEN and CDR2 is SYDVKM. The CDR3 runs to 15 residues. V dropped 8 bases and J dropped 0; count of bases not matched to a gene: 8. CDR3 sequence (DNA): TGTGCCAGCCGACCGTTAGCGGGGGACTCCTACGAGCAGTACTTC. Protein sequence: CASRPLAGDSYEQYF.

The chain couples TRBV4-1 to TRBJ2-1; 10 nucleotides line up with TRBD2. CDR1 and CDR2 (germline): MGHRA, YSYEKL. The V segment lost 4 bases and the J segment 5 bases; nucleotides outside the gene matches: 14. This CDR3 is built from 18 residues. CDR3 DNA sequence: TGCGCCAGCAGCCGAATGGGGTCTAGCGGGGGCCCTCACAATGAGCAGTTCTTC. Protein: CASSRMGSSGGPHNEQFF.

The chain couples TRBV2 to TRBJ1-5; 8 bases align to TRBD1. Losses at the gene ends were 8 bases for V and 2 bases for J; bases not matched to a gene: 5. Per the germline V gene, CDR1 is SNHLY and CDR2 is FYNNEI. The CDR3 sequence is 14 residues long. CDR3: CASLDRGGNQPQHF. For the CDR3, the DNA is TGTGCCAGCCTAGACAGGGGCGGCAATCAGCCCCAGCATTTT.

The count of this clone is one. The CDR3, as DNA: TGTGCCAGCAGTTTCAGAGAAAAACTGTTTTTT. Amino acids: CASSFREKLFF. The chain joins TRBV12-3 or TRBV12-4 to TRBJ1-4; D not certain. The CDR3 contains 11 residues. V lost 3 bases and J lost 8, with 4 bases in between.

In its sample, this clone was seen once. The chain joins TRBV15 to TRBJ1-6, with D possibly matching TRBD1 (5 bases). CDR3 length equals 16 residues. Germline loops: CDR1 LNHNV, CDR2 YYDKDF (reference sequence). Trimming took 0 bases from V and 8 from J, leaving 14 bases between them. The CDR3 DNA is TGTGCCACCAGCAGAGATCGGGAGGGGATTGATTCACCCCTCCACTTT. Protein product: CATSRDREGIDSPLHF.

The gene calls are TRBV7-9 and TRBJ2-7, with 8 bases identical to TRBD2. Germline loops: CDR1 SEHNR, CDR2 FQNEAQ (reference sequence). This CDR3 has 14 residues. V lost 8 bases and J lost 0; bases outside the gene matches: 6. The CDR3 here is CASGLGGVSYEQYF. In DNA, the CDR3 is TGTGCCAGCGGCCTCGGGGGGGTCTCCTACGAGCAGTACTTC.

The V call is TRBV28, the J call TRBJ1-1; D is unresolved. Germline CDR1 is MDHEN and CDR2 is SYDVKM. This CDR3 contains 13 residues. V lost 6 bases, J lost 5 bases, and 13 bases lay in between. Written as DNA, the CDR3 is TGTGCCAGCAGGGTATTCGCGCGGACTGAAGCTTTCTTT. Its translation: CASRVFARTEAFF.

The chain combines TRBV21-1 with TRBJ2-7; the table's D call, TRBD1, has no DNA check behind it. TRBV21-1 represents a pseudogene. The CDR3 extends over 16 amino acids. In nucleotides, the CDR3 is TGTGCCAGCACCTATTACGATGGGGCCTCTCGGGACGAGCAGTACTTC. Encoded protein: CASTYYDGASRDEQYF.

The chain joins TRBV6-2 or TRBV6-3 to TRBJ2-1; D may be TRBD1 (5 bases). CDR1 is MNHEY, CDR2 SVGEGT, per germline. This CDR3 contains 12 residues. The V end was cut by 6 bases, the J end by 10 bases, with 13 bases between. In nucleotides, the CDR3 is TGTGCCAGCAGCCATGACAGAAGAGAGCAGTTCTTC. It yields the protein CASSHDRREQFF.